Shown below are 26 T cell receptor beta chains from a single sample sequenced in a study of Ad26.COV2.S vaccination and SARS-CoV-2 variants. Treatment specified: around 19 received Ad26.COV2.S at low or high dose, single or two shots; about 5 received placebo; per-sample allocation not given. Day 63 after the first vaccine or placebo injection was the time point for sampling. Repertoires were generated with immunoSEQ multiplex PCR, while TCRdb's copy carries only in-frame clones and drops some. The table records more than 300,000 clones, around four fifths of them present only once. This material consisted of peripheral blood, taken in a trial of Ad26.COV2.S vaccine versus placebo. The receptors come from a person between 18 and 65 years old who received the Ad26.COV2.S COVID-19 vaccine or a placebo.

This clone was seen once. The CDR3 region is CASSYRGTVNTEAFF. Here the CDR3 DNA reads TGTGCCAGCAGCTATAGGGGGACAGTTAACACTGAAGCTTTCTTT. This chain links TRBV7-9 with TRBJ1-1; the match to TRBD1 covers 7 bases. Germline V gene lookup returns CDR1 SEHNR and CDR2 FQNEAQ (reference sequence). With 4 bases clipped from V and 2 bases from J, the junction kept 7 bases outside the gene matches. The CDR3 loop spans 15 amino acids. Looking up the rest from reference TRBV7-9 and TRBJ1-1 gives the full variable domain: DTGVSQNPRHKITKRGQNVTFRCDPISEHNRLYWYRQTLGQGPEFLTYFQNEAQLEKSRLLSDRFSAERPKGSFSTLEIQRTEQGDSAMYLCASSYRGTVNTEAFFGQGTRLTVV.

The chain links TRBV30 to TRBJ1-2; D might be TRBD1 (5 bases). The ends were cut back, 5 bases at V and 2 bases at J, with 12 bases in the middle. The CDR3 extends over 13 amino acids. Per the germline V gene, CDR1 is GTSNPN and CDR2 is SVGIG (reference sequence). CDR3 in amino acids: CAWSIGANYGYTF. The DNA for the CDR3 is TGTGCCTGGTCCATCGGGGCGAACTATGGCTACACCTTC.

This clone came up once. The chain carries TRBV10-3 and TRBJ1-2; 11 bases are a match to TRBD1. Germline V gene lookup returns CDR1 ENHRY and CDR2 SYGVKD. The J segment lost 2 bases and the V segment lost 6 bases, leaving 8 bases of the junction unmatched. The CDR3 spans 16 residues. The CDR3 sequence: CAIRPAGQGGNYGYTF. The CDR3 DNA reads as TGTGCCATCAGACCAGCGGGACAGGGGGGGAACTATGGCTACACCTTC.

The chain has TRBV3-1 (or the pseudogene TRBV3-2) and TRBJ1-1; tentative D call: TRBD1 (5 bases). V dropped 1 base and J dropped 3 bases, with 12 bases sitting between them. Per the germline V gene, CDR1 is LGHDT and CDR2 is YNNKEL (reference sequence). This CDR3 region has 15 residues. CDR3 DNA sequence: TGTGCCAGCAGCCAAGTGGGGGTGGGGGACACTGAAGCTTTCTTT. Translating it yields CASSQVGVGDTEAFF.

The sample holds one count of this clone. The CDR3 reads CASSSRQGAEAFF. The DNA for the CDR3 is TGTGCCAGCAGCTCACGACAGGGCGCTGAAGCTTTCTTT. The V and J genes are TRBV7-3 and TRBJ1-1; 7 bases are a match to TRBD1. V lost 4 bases to trimming and J lost 6 bases; unmatched junction nucleotides: 5. Looked up from germline, CDR1 is SGHTA and CDR2 is FQGTGA. The CDR3 runs to 13 residues.

The gene calls are TRBV5-5 and TRBJ1-4; possible D gene TRBD1, 5 bases. V lost 4 bases and J lost 2, with 15 bases in between. The V gene's germline CDR1 is SGHKS and CDR2 YYEKEE (reference sequence). The CDR3 has 16 residues. The CDR3 sequence is CASSAGTGWTNEKLFF. CDR3 bases: TGTGCCAGCAGCGCCGGGACGGGATGGACTAATGAAAAACTGTTTTTT.

The chain is built from TRBV24-1 and TRBJ2-7, with D possibly being TRBD2 (7 bases). The V and J ends lost 0 bases and 2 bases respectively, with 10 bases between them. The CDR3 is 15 residues long. The germline gives CDR1 KGHDR, CDR2 SFDVKD. The CDR3 reads CATSDLRGDTYEQYF. The CDR3 coding sequence is TGTGCCACCAGTGATTTGCGGGGGGACACCTACGAGCAGTACTTC.

This chain joins TRBV3-1 (or the pseudogene TRBV3-2) and TRBJ2-5, with D possibly being TRBD2 (5 bases). The V end lost 1 base, the J end lost 4 bases, and 10 bases lay between the germline ends. The germline CDR1 and CDR2 sequences are LGHDT and YNNKEL (reference sequence). The CDR3 has 14 amino acids. CDR3 bases: TGTGCCAGCAGCCAAGGGCCGGGAAGAGAGACCCAGTACTTC. This codes for CASSQGPGRETQYF.

V and J are TRBV7-7 and TRBJ2-2; D possibly corresponds to TRBD1 (6 bases). CDR3 length: 16 residues. With 5 bases removed from V and 1 base from J, the gap between germline ends came to 14 bases. CDR1 and CDR2 from the germline V gene are SSHAT and FNYEAQ (reference sequence). The CDR3 DNA sequence: TGTGCCAGCAGCCCTTACAGGGCCCTGAACACCGGGGAGCTGTTTTTT. It yields the protein CASSPYRALNTGELFF.

The chain employs TRBV6-2 or TRBV6-3 and TRBJ1-3; no clear D gene. The V gene's germline CDR1 is MNHEY and CDR2 SVGEGT. V was shortened by 3 bases and J by 2 bases, with 8 bases between the two germline ends. This CDR3 contains 14 residues. CDR3 bases: TGTGCCAGCAGTTATGGAGGGACTGGAAACACCATATATTTT. Protein sequence: CASSYGGTGNTIYF.

The chain carries TRBV4-1 and TRBJ1-2; D unclear. V gave up 1 base and J gave up 0 bases, with 15 bases separating them. The CDR3 contains 17 residues. Germline CDR1 MGHRA, CDR2 YSYEKL. The CDR3 is CASSQVLQVEANYGYTF. The CDR3, as DNA: TGCGCCAGCAGCCAAGTATTGCAAGTTGAAGCTAACTATGGCTACACCTTC.

The genes are TRBV6-5 and TRBJ2-3; 8 bases are shared with TRBD1. Germline CDR1 and CDR2: MNHEY and SVGAGI. CDR3 size: 15 residues. J lost 2 bases, V lost 5 bases, and 6 bases had no gene match. The CDR3 spells CASSLDRAITDTQYF. For the CDR3, the DNA is TGTGCCAGCAGTCTGGACAGGGCCATCACAGATACGCAGTATTTT.

V and J are TRBV5-1 and TRBJ1-3, with D hard to call. The CDR3 runs 17 residues. Trimming shortened V by 0 bases and J by 2 bases, and 15 bases separated the two germline ends. Germline V gene data show CDR1 as SGHRS and CDR2 as YFSETQ. The chain's CDR3 is CASSLAGRELTGNTIYF. CDR3 bases: TGCGCCAGCAGCTTGGCGGGTAGGGAACTTACTGGAAACACCATATATTTT.

The V and J genes are TRBV25-1 and TRBJ1-1, with 8 nucleotides matching TRBD1. Trimming removed 3 bases from V and 5 bases from J; junction bases left unmatched: 5. Germline loops: CDR1 MGHDK, CDR2 SYGVNS. This CDR3 has 14 residues. As DNA, the CDR3 is TGTGCCAGCAGTGACGACAGGGGTGTTACTGAAGCTTTCTTT. Its translation is CASSDDRGVTEAFF. The full variable domain, in which reference TRBV25-1 and TRBJ1-1 provide the parts outside the CDR3, is EADIYQTPRYLVIGTGKKITLECSQTMGHDKMYWYQQDPGMELHLIHYSYGVNSTEKGDLSSESTVSRIRTEHFPLTLESARPSHTSQYLCASSDDRGVTEAFFGQGTRLTVV.

The chain uses TRBV4-1 and TRBJ1-1; 10 bases align to TRBD1. This CDR3 spans 14 amino acids. V gave up 5 bases and J gave up 3 bases; unmatched junction bases: 3. Looked up from germline, CDR1 is MGHRA and CDR2 is YSYEKL. The CDR3 DNA follows: TGCGCCAGCAGCTCGGGACAGGGGCACACTGAAGCTTTCTTT. It yields the protein CASSSGQGHTEAFF.

The CDR3 loop reads CATSRDRGAGNTIYF. For the CDR3, the DNA is TGTGCCACCAGCAGAGATCGAGGTGCTGGAAACACCATATATTTT. This chain connects TRBV15 to TRBJ1-3, with D unclear. Trimming pared 0 bases from V and 2 bases from J, leaving 8 bases between. Germline V lookup: CDR1 LNHNV, CDR2 YYDKDF (reference sequence). The CDR3 is 15 amino acids. The whole variable domain, filled in from reference TRBV15 and TRBJ1-3, reads DAMVIQNPRYQVTQFGKPVTLSCSQTLNHNVMYWYQQKSSQAPKLLFHYYDKDFNNEADTPDNFQSRRPNTSFCFLDIRSPGLGDTAMYLCATSRDRGAGNTIYFGEGSWLTVV.

V usage is TRBV9 and J usage is TRBJ1-3, with unresolved D. V dropped 4 bases and J dropped 0 bases, with 8 bases sitting between them. Per germline, CDR1 SGDLS and CDR2 YYNGEE. This CDR3 contains 14 residues. The CDR3 sequence: CASSPASSGNTIYF. The CDR3, as DNA: TGTGCCAGCAGCCCAGCGTCCTCTGGAAACACCATATATTTT. The full variable domain, with the rest looked up from reference TRBV9 and TRBJ1-3, is DSGVTQTPKHLITATGQRVTLRCSPRSGDLSVYWYQQSLDQGLQFLIQYYNGEERAKGNILERFSAQQFPDLHSELNLSSLELGDSALYFCASSPASSGNTIYFGEGSWLTVV.

The V and J genes are TRBV7-6 and TRBJ1-1; no clear D gene. The CDR3 runs to 15 residues. The germline CDR1 and CDR2 sequences are SGHVS and FNYEAQ. Trimming cost V 5 bases and J 1 base, with 14 bases left between them. DNA for the CDR3: TGTGCCAGCAGCCCTCGCCGAGGTCAGAACACTGAAGCTTTCTTT. Encoded protein: CASSPRRGQNTEAFF.

The J gene is TRBJ1-6, the V gene TRBV2, with D possibly being TRBD1 (5 bases). Trimming pared 0 bases from V and 0 bases from J, leaving 15 bases between. This CDR3 has 19 residues. CDR1 is SNHLY, CDR2 FYNNEI, per germline. The chain's CDR3 is CASSEALPPGRSYNSPLHF. CDR3 DNA sequence: TGTGCCAGCAGTGAAGCGCTTCCGCCAGGGCGCTCCTATAATTCACCCCTCCACTTT.

This clone is a singleton in its sample. The rearrangement links TRBV18 to TRBJ2-3, with 9 bases lining up with TRBD1. The CDR3 contains 15 residues. The V and J ends lost 4 bases and 2 bases, in that order; junction bases with no gene match: 4. CDR1 is KGHSH, CDR2 LQKENI, per germline. CDR3 sequence reads: CASSLDRGNTDTQYF. The DNA of the CDR3 is TGTGCCAGCTCACTGGACAGGGGTAACACAGATACGCAGTATTTT.

The chain is built from TRBV30 and TRBJ2-1, with D unresolved. V was clipped by 0 bases and J by 6 bases, with 9 bases between them. Germline lookup yields CDR1 GTSNPN and CDR2 SVGIG (reference sequence). CDR3 length equals 13 residues. The CDR3 here is CAWSVPPGNEQFF. In nucleotides, the CDR3 is TGTGCCTGGAGTGTCCCCCCGGGCAATGAGCAGTTCTTC.

This chain links TRBV14 with TRBJ1-2, with D unresolved. Trimming cost V 0 bases and J 7 bases, with 18 bases left between them. Germline CDR1 and CDR2: SGHDN and FVKESK. The CDR3 runs 16 residues. The CDR3 DNA is TGTGCCAGCAGCCAAGATCGAGCGAACCTGAGAACTGGCTACACCTTC. It translates to CASSQDRANLRTGYTF.

J is TRBJ1-3 and V is TRBV5-1, with D possibly TRBD1 on 5 matching bases. In germline, CDR1 is SGHRS, CDR2 YFSETQ. The CDR3 runs to 14 residues. Deletions cut 4 bases from V and 0 bases from J, with 8 bases between. The CDR3 loop reads CASSKTVSGNTIYF. The CDR3 bases are TGCGCCAGCAGCAAGACAGTCTCTGGAAACACCATATATTTT.

The rearrangement joins TRBV9 to TRBJ2-1; 10 positions agree with TRBD1. Germline V lookup: CDR1 SGDLS, CDR2 YYNGEE. The junction had 10 bases not matched to a gene; V was cut back by 3 bases and J by 10 bases. The CDR3 contains 15 residues. The CDR3, as DNA: TGTGCCAGCAGCGGGGGACAGGGGCTGGGCCACGAGCAGTTCTTC. Translation gives CASSGGQGLGHEQFF. The full variable domain, its missing parts supplied by reference TRBV9 and TRBJ2-1, is DSGVTQTPKHLITATGQRVTLRCSPRSGDLSVYWYQQSLDQGLQFLIQYYNGEERAKGNILERFSAQQFPDLHSELNLSSLELGDSALYFCASSGGQGLGHEQFFGPGTRLTVL.

The chain couples TRBV6-5 to TRBJ1-5; the D gene is possibly TRBD1 (5 bases). Trimming took off 4 bases at V and 3 bases at J, with 7 bases between the two ends. Germline V gene sequence: CDR1 MNHEY, CDR2 SVGAGI. The CDR3 extends over 13 amino acids. The CDR3 loop reads CASSSGTNQPQHF. CDR3 DNA: TGTGCCAGCAGTTCAGGGACCAATCAGCCCCAGCATTTT.

The chain has TRBV9 and TRBJ2-3, with D possibly matching TRBD2 (5 bases). The V end was cut by 4 bases, the J end by 5 bases, with 8 bases between. The CDR3 contains 12 residues. Germline V gene sequence: CDR1 SGDLS, CDR2 YYNGEE. The CDR3 nucleotides are TGTGCCAGCAGCCAAGAGGGAGATACGCAGTATTTT. This codes for CASSQEGDTQYF.